The 20 T cell receptor beta chains in this list originate from one sample, sequenced in a study of response to subunit inactivated influenza vaccine. TCRdb redid the calling of the RT-PCR reads with MiXCR, one entry per CDR3 protein. The sample shows around 650,000 distinct CDR3 sequences, approximately 14% of them seen only once. The starting material was PBMCs from blood, obtained approximately 13 days after vaccination. Every receptor here comes from a man aged 50-59 years who received an inactivated influenza vaccine.

This clonotype was seen a few times. V usage is TRBV3-1 and J usage is TRBJ2-7; unclear D gene. Germline CDR1 LGHDT, CDR2 YNNKEL (reference sequence). This CDR3 comprises 12 residues. V lost 1 base and J lost 11, with 12 bases in between. In DNA form, the CDR3 reads TGTGCCAGCAGCCAAGCTAACTTGCCGAAGTACTTC. Translated: CASSQANLPKYF.

A few counts support this clonotype. This rearrangement joins TRBV29-1 to TRBJ2-2; no clear D gene. V was trimmed by 5 bases and J by 1 base, leaving 8 bases between them. CDR1 is SQVTM, CDR2 ANQGSEA, per germline. The length of the CDR3 is 13 residues. The CDR3 DNA is TGCAGCGTTCGATTAGTGAACACCGGGGAGCTGTTTTTT. This sequence encodes CSVRLVNTGELFF.

The chain joins TRBV4-3 to TRBJ2-1; the D gene is possibly TRBD2 (6 bases). The CDR3 loop spans 17 amino acids. The germline V gene has CDR1 LGHNA and CDR2 YSLEER. Trimming took 0 bases from V and 7 from J, leaving 19 bases between them. In nucleotides, the CDR3 is TGCGCCAGCAGCCAAGAGTTCCCAGGGAGGATTGGGAATGAGCAGTTCTTC. Its translation: CASSQEFPGRIGNEQFF.

This clonotype was observed a handful of times. The V call is TRBV6-5, the J call TRBJ2-7; D is unresolved. In germline, CDR1 is MNHEY, CDR2 SVGAGI. This CDR3 has 15 residues. With 0 bases removed from V and 0 bases from J, the gap between germline ends came to 9 bases. The CDR3 region has the DNA TGTGCCAGCAGTTACTCTTTCGGGTCCTCCTACGAGCAGTACTTC. Translated, it gives CASSYSFGSSYEQYF.

This clonotype has just a few counts. The CDR3 DNA follows: TGCAGTGCCCCCCCCGAAGGACTCTACTACGAGCAGTACTTC. It yields the protein CSAPPEGLYYEQYF. The chain combines TRBV20-1 with TRBJ2-7, with D perhaps TRBD2 (5 bases). The length of the CDR3 is 14 residues. Germline V gene lookup returns CDR1 DFQATT and CDR2 SNEGSKA (reference sequence). V lost 6 bases and J lost 3, with 18 bases in between.

This CDR3 reads CASVRDSGTGELFF. For the CDR3, the DNA is TGTGCCAGCGTAAGGGATTCCGGCACCGGGGAGCTGTTTTTT. This chain joins TRBV6-2 or TRBV6-3 and TRBJ2-2; D ambiguous. V shed 8 bases and J shed 4 bases, with 14 bases lying between them. Germline V lookup: CDR1 MNHEY, CDR2 SVGEGT. This CDR3 has 14 amino acids.

V and J are TRBV6-4 and TRBJ2-5, with a possible D match to TRBD1 (5 bases). CDR3 length: 15 amino acids. Germline CDR1 is MRHNA and CDR2 is SNTAGT. The V gene lost 4 bases and the J gene lost 4 bases, with 16 bases spanning the gap. The CDR3, as DNA: TGTGCCAGCAGTGCAGCTCCAGGGCAGGTAGAGACCCAGTACTTC. Residues: CASSAAPGQVETQYF.

The rearrangement links TRBV10-3 to TRBJ2-5; no reliable D call. This CDR3 spans 13 amino acids. The V gene lost 0 bases and the J gene lost 4 bases, with 6 bases spanning the gap. CDR1 is ENHRY and CDR2 is SYGVKD in the germline V gene. The CDR3 DNA reads as TGTGCCATCAGTGAGTCGGTCGTAGAGACCCAGTACTTC. It encodes CAISESVVETQYF.

Only a few counts were recorded for this clonotype. The chain employs TRBV15 and TRBJ1-5; TRBD1 aligns across 7 bases. The V gene end was trimmed by 2 bases and the J gene end by 4 bases; junction bases not matched to a gene: 2. Germline values: CDR1 LNHNV, CDR2 YYDKDF (reference sequence). The CDR3 spans 14 residues. For the CDR3, the DNA is TGTGCCACCAGCAGACAGGGGGGAAATCAGCCCCAGCATTTT. It yields the protein CATSRQGGNQPQHF.

The chain uses TRBV6-1 and TRBJ2-5, with 7 bases matching TRBD2. J was trimmed by 7 bases and V by 8 bases; bases with no gene match: 10. The length of the CDR3 is 13 residues. Per the germline V gene, CDR1 is MNHNS and CDR2 is SASEGT. CDR3 sequence (DNA): TGTGCCAGCGCGCTAGAAGGCGGGGGGACCCAGTACTTC. This translates into CASALEGGGTQYF.

The chain uses TRBV7-9 and TRBJ2-5, with 7 bases matching TRBD1. Trimming at V came to 8 bases and at J to 5 bases, leaving 11 bases not matched to a gene. The CDR3 is 14 residues long. The germline V gene has CDR1 SEHNR and CDR2 FQNEAQ (reference sequence). DNA for the CDR3: TGTGCCAGCGGACGCTTGACAGGGTACGAGACCCAGTACTTC. Protein sequence: CASGRLTGYETQYF.

The sample holds a few counts of this clonotype. The chain couples TRBV5-1 to TRBJ2-5; the D gene is possibly TRBD2 (7 bases). The germline V gene encodes CDR1 SGHRS and CDR2 YFSETQ. Trimming took 0 bases from V and 4 from J, leaving 13 bases between them. CDR3 size: 15 residues. CDR3 amino acids: CASSLGPGEGETQYF. The CDR3 DNA sequence: TGCGCCAGCAGCTTGGGGCCAGGGGAGGGAGAGACCCAGTACTTC.

The table lists this clonotype with a few counts. The chain links TRBV29-1 to TRBJ2-2; no reliable D call. This CDR3 is 12 amino acids long. Germline lookup yields CDR1 SQVTM and CDR2 ANQGSEA. Trimming cost V 5 bases and J 2 bases, with 6 bases left between them. CDR3 region: CSVMVNTGELFF. For the CDR3, the DNA is TGCAGCGTTATGGTCAACACCGGGGAGCTGTTTTTT.

This clonotype was recorded once. The junction departs from the called germline gene at one end, perhaps through a read error. The genes are TRBV20-1 and TRBJ2-7; D possibly corresponds to TRBD1 (6 bases). Germline loops: CDR1 DFQATT, CDR2 SNEGSKA (reference sequence). This CDR3 is built from 12 residues. The CDR3 DNA follows: TGCAGTGCTCCAGGGGTCTCCTATGAGCAGTACTTC. Translating it yields CSAPGVSYEQYF.

This clonotype was counted between two and nine times. This sequence joins TRBV6-2 or TRBV6-3 and TRBJ1-5; D uncertain. The CDR3 extends over 16 amino acids. Trimming removed 8 bases from V and 3 bases from J, with 20 bases in between. The germline CDR1 and CDR2 sequences are MNHEY and SVGEGT. CDR3 protein: CASDPFDGLVNQPQHF. The CDR3 DNA is TGTGCCAGCGACCCCTTTGATGGGCTGGTCAATCAGCCCCAGCATTTT.

V is TRBV9 and J is TRBJ2-5; D is uncertain. Germline V gene data show CDR1 as SGDLS and CDR2 as YYNGEE. The CDR3 covers 14 residues. V was clipped by 0 bases and J by 5 bases, with 11 bases between them. CDR3 nucleotide sequence: TGTGCCAGCAGCGTAGGCGAGGCGAGTGAGACCCAGTACTTC. Its translation is CASSVGEASETQYF.

The rearrangement links TRBV28 to TRBJ2-5; D is possibly TRBD1 (5 bases). CDR1 and CDR2 (germline): MDHEN, SYDVKM. Deletions cut 5 bases from V and 5 bases from J, with 9 bases between. CDR3 length: 12 amino acids. The CDR3 bases are TGTGCCAGCAGTACTTACAGGGAGACCCAGTACTTC. It encodes CASSTYRETQYF.

This clonotype was detected only a few times. The V and J genes are TRBV6-1 and TRBJ2-1; TRBD2 matches at 7 bases. The ends lost 7 bases at V and 3 bases at J; junction bases unmatched: 12. Per germline, CDR1 MNHNS and CDR2 SASEGT. The CDR3 covers 16 residues. Written as DNA, the CDR3 is TGTGCCAGCACTGACGTCCGGGACTACGGCTACAATGAGCAGTTCTTC. This encodes CASTDVRDYGYNEQFF.

This chain uses TRBV12-3 or TRBV12-4 with TRBJ2-3, with D perhaps TRBD1 (5 bases). The CDR3 contains 18 residues. The ends were cut back, 3 bases at V and 2 bases at J, with 21 bases in the middle. DNA of the CDR3: TGTGCCAGCAGTTTGTTAGTAATAGGGGTAGGGGACACAGATACGCAGTATTTT. Encoded protein: CASSLLVIGVGDTDTQYF.

This clonotype came up once. Mismatch with germline at one junction end may stem from a read error. The rearrangement links TRBV30 to TRBJ1-2; perhaps TRBD1 as D (5 bases). This CDR3 has 11 amino acids. Germline lookup yields CDR1 GTSNPN and CDR2 SVGIG (reference sequence). CDR3 in DNA: TGTGCCTGGAGTGTATACGGACAATGCCACTTC. Encoded protein: CAWSVYGQCHF. The full variable domain, completed using reference TRBV30 and TRBJ1-2, is SQTIHQWPATLVQPVGSPLSLECTVEGTSNPNLYWYRQAAGRGLQLLFYSVGIGQISSEVPQNLSASRPQDRQFILSSKKLLLSDSGFYLCAWSVYGQCHFGSGTRLTVV.